The T cell receptor beta chain described here comes from a study of blood T cell repertoires in COVID-19. Turning to the study itself: Acute-phase and convalescent COVID-19 samples originated in the United States, Italy and Spain. From T cells, B-cell-depleted T cells, or PBMCs came the material, which was cDNA or gDNA.

In the original analysis: For nucleated cells, counts were estimated from reference gene primer amplification. TCRdb keeps only in-frame clones here, not all; method: immunoSEQ multiplex PCR. The V and J calls and clone size come from that table; D and trimming were worked out from the DNA. This sample has about 99,000 clones, with 84% found just once. Sequencing used peripheral blood. The clonotype comes from a man between 60 and 75 years old with acute or convalescent COVID-19.

The CDR3 DNA reads as TGTGCCAGCAGCTTAGATTGGAACAGCTATGGCTACACCTTC. This sequence encodes CASSLDWNSYGYTF. The gene calls are TRBV11-2 and TRBJ1-2, with no clear D. CDR3 size: 14 residues. CDR1 is SGHAT and CDR2 is FQNNGV in the germline V gene. V dropped 0 bases and J dropped 4 bases, with 9 bases sitting between them.